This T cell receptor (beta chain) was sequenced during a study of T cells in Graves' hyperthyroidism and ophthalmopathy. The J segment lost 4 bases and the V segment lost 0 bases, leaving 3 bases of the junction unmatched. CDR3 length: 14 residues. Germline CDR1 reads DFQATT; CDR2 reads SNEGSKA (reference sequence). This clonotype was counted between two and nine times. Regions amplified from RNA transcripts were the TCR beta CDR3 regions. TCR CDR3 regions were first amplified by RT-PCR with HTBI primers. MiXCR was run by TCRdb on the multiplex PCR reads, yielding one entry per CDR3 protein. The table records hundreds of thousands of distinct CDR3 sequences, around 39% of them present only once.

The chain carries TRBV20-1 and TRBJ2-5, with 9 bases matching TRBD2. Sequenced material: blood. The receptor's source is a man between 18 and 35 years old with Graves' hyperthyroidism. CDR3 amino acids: CSARERGGRETQYF. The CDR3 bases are TGCAGTGCTAGAGAGCGGGGGGGCCGAGAGACCCAGTACTTC.